This is a list of T cell receptor beta chains from one sample in a study of blood T cells in healthy people across ages. MiXCR, applied by TCRdb to the 5' RACE reads, yields one record per CDR3 protein. The sample holds about 930,000 distinct CDR3 sequences, roughly 28% seen once. The same data also went into a second study, on T cells of mothers and their children.

The source material was blood. These receptors all stem from a woman between 40 and 50 years old in good health. Each CDR3 is given with its conserved first and last residue. The D gene is left open where the match is weak. Clone size is stated in some rows and not others, as once, few, many or a class when expanded.

once,TRBV20-1,TRBJ1-2,TRBD1,TGCAGTGCTAGCAGGTCCCAGACAGGGCGTCCTTGCCTCGGCTACACCTTC,CSASRSQTGRPCLGYTF
-,TRBV20-1,TRBJ2-7,-,TGCAGTGCTAGGGTAGCGGCTGACCACGAGCAGTACTTC,CSARVAADHEQYF
many,TRBV12-3/TRBV12-4,TRBJ2-7,TRBD1,TGTGCCAGCAGTTTAGGGACAGGGGGCGGAGGGCAGTACTTC,CASSLGTGGGGQYF
-,TRBV28,TRBJ1-2,-,TGTGCCAGCTCCGGGGACCTCAATCACTATGGCTACACCTTC,CASSGDLNHYGYTF
-,TRBV12-3/TRBV12-4,TRBJ2-1,TRBD2,TGTGCCAGCAGTTTAGCCGGACTAGCGGGGGGGCTTGCCTACAATGAGCAGTTCTTC,CASSLAGLAGGLAYNEQFF
few,TRBV10-3,TRBJ1-2,TRBD1,TGTGCCATCAGTCGATCGACAGGGGGCAACTATGGCTACACCTTC,CAISRSTGGNYGYTF
few,TRBV9,TRBJ2-3,-,TGTGCCAGCAGCGTAGGTGGCTCCGGCACAGATACGCAGTATTTT,CASSVGGSGTDTQYF
few,TRBV7-8,TRBJ2-3,-,TGTGCCAGCAGCTGGCCTAGTCTCGGGGGATCCGAGGGGACGCAGTATTTT,CASSWPSLGGSEGTQYF
-,TRBV9,TRBJ1-1,-,TGTGCCAGCAGCGCGGCGGGGATATCGCCTGAAGCTTTCTTT,CASSAAGISPEAFF
many,TRBV19,TRBJ2-7,-,TGTGCCAGTAGTATCGACAGCCACTCCTACGAGCAGTACTTC,CASSIDSHSYEQYF
few,TRBV7-2,TRBJ1-6,TRBD1,TGTGCCAGCAGCCGACAGGGAGGGTCACCCCTCCACTTT,CASSRQGGSPLHF